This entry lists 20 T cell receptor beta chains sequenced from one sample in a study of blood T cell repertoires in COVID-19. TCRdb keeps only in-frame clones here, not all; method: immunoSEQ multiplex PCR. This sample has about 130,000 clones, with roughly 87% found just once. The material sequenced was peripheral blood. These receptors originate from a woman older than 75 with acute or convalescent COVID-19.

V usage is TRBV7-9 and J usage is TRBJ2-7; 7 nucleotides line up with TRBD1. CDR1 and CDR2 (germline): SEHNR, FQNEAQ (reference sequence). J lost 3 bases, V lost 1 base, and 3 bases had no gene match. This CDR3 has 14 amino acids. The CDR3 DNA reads TGTGCCAGCAGCTTAGGGACAGGTATCTACGAGCAGTACTTC. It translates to CASSLGTGIYEQYF.

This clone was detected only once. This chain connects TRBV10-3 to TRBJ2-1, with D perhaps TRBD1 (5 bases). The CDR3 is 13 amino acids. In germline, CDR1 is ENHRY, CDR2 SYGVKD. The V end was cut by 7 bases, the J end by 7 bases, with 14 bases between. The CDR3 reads CAIKGPGSNEQFF. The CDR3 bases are TGTGCCATCAAGGGGCCAGGGTCGAATGAGCAGTTCTTC.

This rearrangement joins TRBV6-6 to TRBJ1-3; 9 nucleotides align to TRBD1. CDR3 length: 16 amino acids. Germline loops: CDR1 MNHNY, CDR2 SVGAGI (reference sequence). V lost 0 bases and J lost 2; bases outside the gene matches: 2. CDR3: CASSYSRDRAGNTIYF. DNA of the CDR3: TGTGCCAGCAGTTACTCGAGGGACAGGGCTGGAAACACCATATATTTT.

Here the CDR3 reads CASGLPPGTSGARNTGELFF. CDR3 nucleotides: TGTGCTAGTGGTTTGCCCCCGGGGACTAGCGGGGCAAGGAACACCGGGGAGCTGTTTTTT. The V call is TRBV12-5, the J call TRBJ2-2; 13 nucleotides line up with TRBD2. The trim removed 2 bases at V and 1 base at J, leaving 10 bases unmatched. Germline loops: CDR1 LGHNT, CDR2 FRNRAP. This CDR3 region has 20 residues.

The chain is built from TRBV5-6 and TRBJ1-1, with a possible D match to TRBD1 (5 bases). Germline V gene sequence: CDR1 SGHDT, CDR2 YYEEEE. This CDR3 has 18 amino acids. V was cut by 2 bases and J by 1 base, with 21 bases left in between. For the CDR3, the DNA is TGTGCCAGCAGCTTTTGGAAATCGGAGGGGTGGAGGAACACTGAAGCTTTCTTT. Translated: CASSFWKSEGWRNTEAFF.

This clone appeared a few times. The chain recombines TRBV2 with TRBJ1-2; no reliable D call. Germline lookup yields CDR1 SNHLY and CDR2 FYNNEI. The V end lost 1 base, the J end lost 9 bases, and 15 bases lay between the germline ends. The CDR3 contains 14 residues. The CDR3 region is CASSEGRAAGSYTF. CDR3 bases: TGTGCCAGCAGTGAAGGACGGGCCGCGGGAAGCTACACCTTC.

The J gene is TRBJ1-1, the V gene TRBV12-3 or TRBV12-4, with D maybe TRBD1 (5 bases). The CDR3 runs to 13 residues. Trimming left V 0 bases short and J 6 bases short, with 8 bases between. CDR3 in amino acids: CASSLASTAEAFF. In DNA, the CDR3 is TGTGCCAGCAGTTTAGCATCGACAGCTGAAGCTTTCTTT.

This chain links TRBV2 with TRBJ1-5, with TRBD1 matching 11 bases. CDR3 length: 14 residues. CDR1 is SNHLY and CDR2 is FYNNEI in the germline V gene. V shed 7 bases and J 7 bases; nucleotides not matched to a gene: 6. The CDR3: CASTGQGASQPQHF. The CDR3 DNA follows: TGTGCCAGCACCGGACAGGGGGCGTCACAGCCCCAGCATTTT.

CDR3 DNA: TGCGCCAGCAGCTCAGAGGGTCGCACTGAAGCTTTCTTT. This codes for CASSSEGRTEAFF. This chain uses TRBV5-1 with TRBJ1-1; D remains ambiguous. This CDR3 region has 13 residues. V was trimmed by 3 bases and J by 4 bases, leaving 10 bases between them. Germline V gives CDR1 SGHRS, CDR2 YFSETQ.

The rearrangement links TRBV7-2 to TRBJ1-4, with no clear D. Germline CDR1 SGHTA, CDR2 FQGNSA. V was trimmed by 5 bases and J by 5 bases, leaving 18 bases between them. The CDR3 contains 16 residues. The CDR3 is CASSGGPYGLNEKLFF. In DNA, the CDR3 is TGTGCCAGCAGCGGAGGCCCCTACGGGTTGAATGAAAAACTGTTTTTT.

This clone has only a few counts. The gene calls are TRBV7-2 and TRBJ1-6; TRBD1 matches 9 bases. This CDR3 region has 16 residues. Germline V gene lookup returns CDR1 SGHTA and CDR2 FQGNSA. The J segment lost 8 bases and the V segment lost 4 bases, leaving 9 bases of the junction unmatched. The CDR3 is CASSSFLTGGYSPLHF. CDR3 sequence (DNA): TGTGCCAGCAGCTCCTTCTTGACAGGGGGTTATTCACCCCTCCACTTT.

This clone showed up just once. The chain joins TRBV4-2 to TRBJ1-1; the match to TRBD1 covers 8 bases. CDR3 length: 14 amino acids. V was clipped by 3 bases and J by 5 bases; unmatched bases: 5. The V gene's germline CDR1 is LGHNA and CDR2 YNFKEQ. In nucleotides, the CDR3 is TGTGCCAGCAGCCAGGTGGACAGGGAAACTGAAGCTTTCTTT. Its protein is CASSQVDRETEAFF.

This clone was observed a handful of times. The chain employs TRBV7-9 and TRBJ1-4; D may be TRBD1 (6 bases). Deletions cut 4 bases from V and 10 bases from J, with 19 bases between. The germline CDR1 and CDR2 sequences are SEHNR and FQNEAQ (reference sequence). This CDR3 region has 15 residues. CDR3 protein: CASSSIRGTLAKLFF. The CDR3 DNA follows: TGTGCCAGCAGCTCTATCAGGGGTACGCTAGCAAAACTGTTTTTT.

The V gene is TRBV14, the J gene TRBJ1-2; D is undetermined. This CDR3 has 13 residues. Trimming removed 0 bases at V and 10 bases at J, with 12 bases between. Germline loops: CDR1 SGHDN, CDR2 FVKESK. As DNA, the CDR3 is TGTGCCAGCAGCCAAGACCCGAGGGTAGACTACACCTTC. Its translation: CASSQDPRVDYTF.

In nucleotides, the CDR3 is TGTGCCACCAGCAGAGATCAAGCCTCGCTCGGCTATGGCTACACCTTC. Translating gives CATSRDQASLGYGYTF. This chain joins TRBV15 and TRBJ1-2, with no clear D. The CDR3 loop spans 16 amino acids. Deletions cut 0 bases from V and 4 bases from J, with 15 bases between. Germline-derived CDR1 and CDR2 are LNHNV and YYDKDF (reference sequence). Combining the CDR3 with reference TRBV15 and TRBJ1-2 gives the whole variable domain DAMVIQNPRYQVTQFGKPVTLSCSQTLNHNVMYWYQQKSSQAPKLLFHYYDKDFNNEADTPDNFQSRRPNTSFCFLDIRSPGLGDTAMYLCATSRDQASLGYGYTFGSGTRLTVV.

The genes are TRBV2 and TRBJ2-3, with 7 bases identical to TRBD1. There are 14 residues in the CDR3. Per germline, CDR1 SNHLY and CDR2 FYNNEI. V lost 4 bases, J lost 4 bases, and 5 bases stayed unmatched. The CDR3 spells CASSADREPDTQYF. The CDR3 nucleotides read TGTGCCAGCAGTGCAGACAGGGAACCAGATACGCAGTATTTT.

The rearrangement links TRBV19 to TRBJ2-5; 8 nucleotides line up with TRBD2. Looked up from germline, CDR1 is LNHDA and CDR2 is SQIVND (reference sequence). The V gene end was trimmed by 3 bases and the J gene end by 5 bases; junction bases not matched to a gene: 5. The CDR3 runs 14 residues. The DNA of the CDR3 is TGTGCCAGTAGTATTGGACTAGCAAGGGAGACCCAGTACTTC. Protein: CASSIGLARETQYF.

Here the CDR3 reads CASSPIREETQYF. The CDR3 DNA follows: TGTGCCAGCTCACCAATTCGGGAGGAGACCCAGTACTTC. The rearrangement joins TRBV18 to TRBJ2-5, with D perhaps matching TRBD2 (6 bases). The germline V gene has CDR1 KGHSH and CDR2 LQKENI. V lost 2 bases, J lost 5 bases, and 9 bases lay in between. This CDR3 is 13 amino acids long. The whole variable domain, filled in from reference TRBV18 and TRBJ2-5, reads NAGVMQNPRHLVRRRGQEARLRCSPMKGHSHVYWYRQLPEEGLKFMVYLQKENIIDESGMPKERFSAEFPKEGPSILRIQQVVRGDSAAYFCASSPIREETQYFGPGTRLLVL.

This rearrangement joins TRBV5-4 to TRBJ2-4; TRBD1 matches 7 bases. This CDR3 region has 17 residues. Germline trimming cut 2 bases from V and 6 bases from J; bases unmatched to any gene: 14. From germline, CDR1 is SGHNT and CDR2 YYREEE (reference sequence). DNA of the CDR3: TGTGCCAGCAGCTTTAACAAGGGGGCGGAATTAAGAAACATTCAGTACTTC. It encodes CASSFNKGAELRNIQYF.

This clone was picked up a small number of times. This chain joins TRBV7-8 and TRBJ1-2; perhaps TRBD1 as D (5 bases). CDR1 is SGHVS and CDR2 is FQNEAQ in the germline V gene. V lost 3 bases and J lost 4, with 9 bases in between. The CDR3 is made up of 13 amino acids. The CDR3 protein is CASSFGGAYGYTF. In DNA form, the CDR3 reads TGTGCCAGCAGCTTCGGAGGGGCCTATGGCTACACCTTC.